This T cell receptor (beta chain) was obtained from a study of CD8 T cells in ankylosing spondylitis (TCRdb year 2017). Turning to the overall study: T cell receptor beta repertoires were profiled in healthy donors and ankylosing spondylitis patients so that disease-linked TCR variants could be found. In total, the full study cohort was made up of some 100 healthy donors and 25 ankylosing spondylitis patients. Samples of peripheral blood were taken, and for ankylosing spondylitis patients, synovial fluid was collected as well. Beyond this particular receptor, the publication reports: The disease-linked clones had a CD8+ phenotype and were found at relatively low frequencies in peripheral blood. The disease-linked clones were reported as significantly enriched in matched synovial fluid samples from ankylosing spondylitis patients. A TCR beta motif of roughly 8 highly homologous amino acid variants appeared characteristic of blood from ankylosing spondylitis patients. Some of the motif variants had been reported before in the synovial fluid and blood of reactive arthritis patients, a finding that suggests common disease-initiation mechanisms.

A note on this clonotype: This clone's antigen is unknown. No base-level quality is on record; no much larger clone is a single base apart.

Sequencing instrument: Illumina HiSeq 2500. Quantitative 5'-RACE with molecular barcodes was used to prepare TCR beta libraries. Turning to the authors' computational methods: A new computational method, built on a probabilistic model of VDJ rearrangement, was used to identify disease-linked TCR variants. TCRdb applied fastp at Q25 and MiXCR to the public reads, then kept only in-frame beta chains. Each CDR3 protein appears once, grouped with its most common genes and DNA. It is TCRdb's table, rather than the study itself, that gives the V and J calls and clone size. For this sample the table gives 500,000 or so distinct CDR3 sequences, of which 5.3% were detected only once. The biggest ten clones account for under 4.5% of the sample. CDR1 and CDR2 are read off the germline V gene (reference sequence) as DFQATT and SNEGSKA. From its cysteine to its phenylalanine, the CDR3 spans 14 amino acids. The kept DNA is CDR3 alone, 42 bases in frame from the first base. V is pruned by 5 bases and J by 0 bases, leaving 2 bases of the junction without a gene match.

The chain uses TRBV20-1 and TRBJ2-4; TRBD2 aligns with 9 central bases. The sequencing sample was made of blood, either unsorted or a sorted T cell fraction (not recorded which). This sequence was found in a male donor with ankylosing spondylitis. The DNA sequence is TGCAGTGCTCTAGCGGGGATAGCCAAAAACATTCAGTACTTC. This codes for CSALAGIAKNIQYF.